These T cell receptor beta chains were read from a single sample in a study of shared clonotypes between healthy human individuals. TCRdb's table, derived via immunoSEQ multiplex PCR, lists solely in-frame clones and lacks some. The data show approximately 1.9 million clones, with 93% seen just once and over 1.5% held by the top ten. The source material was naive CD8+ T cells from PBMCs. These receptors were taken from a man younger than 35 in good health. Some clones in this sample may be carry-over from other donors' samples. Each CDR3 is given with its conserved first and last residue. The D gene is left open where the match is weak. Only part of the rows carry a size: once, few, many, or a class if the clone is expanded.

TRBV7-9	NA	TRBJ1-1	NA	CASSQDSMNTEAFF	TGTGCCAGCAGCCAGGACAGCATGAACACTGAAGCTTTCTTT
TRBV4-3	NA	TRBJ1-1	NA	CASSQGRQILNTEAFF	TGCGCCAGCAGCCAGGGGAGACAGATTCTGAACACTGAAGCTTTCTTT
TRBV9	NA	TRBJ2-1	NA	CASSADPGVWDNEQFF	TGTGCCAGCAGCGCGGATCCGGGGGTATGGGACAATGAGCAGTTCTTC
TRBV25-1	NA	TRBJ1-1	NA	CASSESYLGTEAFF	TGTGCCAGCAGTGAATCTTACCTGGGGACTGAAGCTTTCTTT
TRBV7-9	TRBD2	TRBJ2-1	NA	CASSQTSGSPNEQFF	TGTGCCAGCAGCCAGACTAGCGGGAGCCCTAATGAGCAGTTCTTC
TRBV5-4	NA	TRBJ1-2	NA	CASSREGFGYTF	TGTGCCAGCAGTAGGGAGGGGTTCGGCTACACCTTC
TRBV6-5	TRBD1	TRBJ1-1	NA	CASSYGSRGWAFF	TGTGCCAGCAGTTACGGGTCCAGGGGGTGGGCTTTCTTT
TRBV19	NA	TRBJ1-2	NA	CASSSAGIGYGYTF	TGTGCCAGTAGTTCCGCAGGGATCGGCTATGGCTACACCTTC
TRBV5-1	TRBD1	TRBJ2-7	NA	CASQGDSYEQYF	TGCGCCAGCCAGGGGGATTCCTACGAGCAGTACTTC
TRBV11-2	TRBD1	TRBJ1-1	NA	CASSLAGTGEINEAFF	TGTGCCAGCAGCTTAGCCGGGACAGGGGAGATAAATGAAGCTTTCTTT
TRBV4-3	NA	TRBJ2-3	NA	CASSQDSAAGADTQYF	TGCGCCAGCAGCCAAGACTCGGCAGCCGGCGCAGATACGCAGTATTTT
TRBV7-7	NA	TRBJ2-7	NA	CASSLEAGALYEQYF	TGTGCCAGCAGCTTAGAGGCAGGGGCGCTCTACGAGCAGTACTTC
TRBV15	NA	TRBJ1-5	few	CATSRERGGNQPQHF	TGTGCCACCAGCAGAGAGCGGGGTGGCAATCAGCCCCAGCATTTT
TRBV28	NA	TRBJ2-3	NA	CASSLEIDTQYF	TGTGCCAGCAGTTTAGAGATAGATACGCAGTATTTT
TRBV28	NA	TRBJ2-1	NA	CASSFPQGVGVNEQFF	TGTGCCAGCAGTTTTCCACAGGGAGTAGGGGTCAATGAGCAGTTCTTC
TRBV9	TRBD2	TRBJ2-1	NA	CASSQSQASGRHEQFF	TGTGCCAGCAGCCAGAGTCAGGCTAGCGGGAGGCATGAGCAGTTCTTC
TRBV19	NA	TRBJ1-5	NA	CASSIISGHQPQHF	TGTGCCAGTAGTATAATTTCGGGACATCAGCCCCAGCATTTT
TRBV13	NA	TRBJ1-1	NA	CASSSRTLDITEAFF	TGTGCCAGCAGCTCCCGGACCTTGGATATCACTGAAGCTTTCTTT
TRBV29-1	TRBD1	TRBJ2-7	NA	CSVERSTGGNYEQYF	TGCAGCGTTGAACGGTCAACAGGGGGTAACTACGAGCAGTACTTC
TRBV7-2	TRBD2	TRBJ2-7	NA	CASSLPTSGRFAEQYF	TGTGCCAGCAGCCTACCGACTAGCGGGAGATTCGCCGAGCAGTACTTC